The clone carrying this TCR beta chain occurred many times. Its cognate antigen is unknown. These data originate in a study of T cells in Graves' hyperthyroidism and ophthalmopathy. Study-level information: At initial diagnosis, before any treatment had begun, peripheral blood was obtained.

Whole-study findings and limits: The blood repertoire included most of the expanded thyroid clonotypes above 0.001.

This CDR3 is built from 15 residues. After removal of 7 bases from V and 6 bases from J, the junction contained 13 bases not matched to a gene. Germline values: CDR1 MDHEN, CDR2 SYDVKM. Amplified TCR beta CDR3 regions derived from RNA transcripts. With the HTBI primer set, the TCR CDR3 went through a first round of RT-PCR. TCRdb recomputed calls from the multiplex PCR reads with MiXCR, one row per CDR3 protein. Here the sample spans some 620,000 distinct CDR3 sequences, 15% to 20% being singletons. Hyperthyroidism was newly diagnosed in patients aged 18 to 65 (duration under 2 months). Clinicians diagnosed patients from clinical symptoms, serum thyroxine and TRAb, thyroid ultrasound and orbital computed tomography.

Material for sequencing was blood. This sequence was found in a woman aged 25 to 39 with Graves' hyperthyroidism. The chain uses TRBV28 and TRBJ2-7; 9 bases fit TRBD1. CDR3: CASIETGGSGSEQYF. The CDR3 DNA reads as TGTGCCAGCATCGAAACAGGGGGCTCTGGCTCCGAGCAGTACTTC.